This T cell receptor (beta chain) was found in a study of cytomegalovirus exposure and HLA in healthy donors. Study-wide results and limits: Cytomegalovirus association was assigned to over 150 TCR beta chains. Rarity marked most TCR sequences, yet some public TCRs occurred in many donors.

Using immunoSEQ multiplex PCR, the repertoire was profiled, and TCRdb retains in-frame clones only, with some absent. The sample contains 95,000 to 150,000 clones, 90% to 96% of which appear only once. Trimming shortened V by 0 bases and J by 6 bases, and 5 bases separated the two germline ends. Germline V gene lookup returns CDR1 SGHRS and CDR2 YFSETQ. The CDR3 sequence is 12 residues long. With respect to this clone: The antigen remains unidentified. Other nucleotide sequences in the sample specify the same CDR3.

This clonotype was obtained from a man aged 18-30 years in good health and CMV-seronegative. The rearrangement links TRBV5-1 to TRBJ2-3; D not resolved. The sequenced sample was PBMCs. The DNA for the CDR3 is TGCGCCAGCAGCTTGGCCGCGGATACGCAGTATTTT. This sequence encodes CASSLAADTQYF. Drawing the rest from reference TRBV5-1 and TRBJ2-3, the complete variable domain is KAGVTQTPRYLIKTRGQQVTLSCSPISGHRSVSWYQQTPGQGLQFLFEYFSETQRNKGNFPGRFSGRQFSNSRSEMNVSTLELGDSALYLCASSLAADTQYFGPGTRLTVL.